The T cell receptor beta chain described here comes from a study of radiotherapy plus CTLA-4 blockade in lung cancer. Study information: Overall, about 19% of patients showed an objective response, while 31% attained disease control. Study results and limitations: The best prediction of response reportedly came from early blood T cell clone dynamics, with interferon-beta. The study found tumor-derived TCR clones expanded in blood after radiotherapy plus ipilimumab.

Focal radiation plus CTLA-4 blockade with ipilimumab was administered to patients who had chemo-refractory metastatic non-small-cell lung cancer. This clone was detected a few times. The antigen is undetermined. An end of the junction does not agree with germline; a read error may underlie this. Clones were sequenced by immunoSEQ multiplex PCR, and TCRdb holds only the in-frame ones, with some missing. This table has fewer than 85,000 clones, approximately 86% appearing once. Germline V gene data show CDR1 as SSHAT and CDR2 as FNYEAQ (reference sequence). This CDR3 has 14 residues. Here the sequenced sample was peripheral blood, taken from a patient treated with radiotherapy plus ipilimumab. The chain joins TRBV7-7 to TRBJ2-5; tentatively, D is TRBD1 (6 bases). The TCR was taken from a human donor with non-small cell lung cancer who had stable disease on radiotherapy plus ipilimumab. For the CDR3, the DNA is TGTGCTAGCAGCACTACAGGGTTGAGAGAGACCCAGTACTTC. Its protein is CASSTTGLRETQYF. The variable domain in full, completed from reference TRBV7-7 and TRBJ2-5, reads GAGVSQSPRYKVTKRGQDVTLRCDPISSHATLYWYQQALGQGPEFLTYFNYEAQPDKSGLPSDRFSAERPEGSISTLTIQRTEQRDSAMYRCASSTTGLRETQYFGPGTRLLVL.